The present T cell receptor (beta chain) was sequenced within a study of regulatory T cells in long-lasting Graves disease. Overall study results and limits: The TCR repertoire of persistent Graves' patients was less diverse than that of newly diagnosed ones. Researchers examined only peripheral blood and not thyroid tissue. Segments TRBV28, TRBJ1-2 and TRBJ2-5 showed preferential usage in persistent disease. Relative to new patients (under 1,000), persistent patients exhibited greater sharing of public clonotypes (around 2,700).

Described time point: newly diagnosed GD, antithyroid drugs for less than 3 months. TCR sequences were obtained from RNA taken from PBMCs. In its sample, this clonotype was seen many times. Its target is unknown. Sequencing libraries for TCR beta were prepared with iRepertoire HTBI primers and Arm-PCR of CDR3 regions. Using its own MiXCR run on the multiplex PCR reads, TCRdb lists one record per CDR3 protein. The sample contains roughly 440,000 distinct CDR3 sequences, 15% to 20% of which appear only once. Trimming shortened V by 6 bases and J by 3 bases, and 21 bases separated the two germline ends. The CDR3 extends over 16 amino acids. In addition, the sample was reused for a study of T cells in Graves' hyperthyroidism and ophthalmopathy.

The clonotype originates from a woman aged 18-29 years with Graves disease. This sequence joins TRBV12-3 or TRBV12-4 and TRBJ2-7; unclear D gene. This specimen consisted of peripheral blood mononuclear cells (PBMCs), obtained at new diagnosis, from a patient treated with antithyroid drugs. The CDR3 DNA follows: TGTGCCAGCAGCCCATCCAGTAGGGTACCGAACTACGAGCAGTACTTC. Translated, it gives CASSPSSRVPNYEQYF.